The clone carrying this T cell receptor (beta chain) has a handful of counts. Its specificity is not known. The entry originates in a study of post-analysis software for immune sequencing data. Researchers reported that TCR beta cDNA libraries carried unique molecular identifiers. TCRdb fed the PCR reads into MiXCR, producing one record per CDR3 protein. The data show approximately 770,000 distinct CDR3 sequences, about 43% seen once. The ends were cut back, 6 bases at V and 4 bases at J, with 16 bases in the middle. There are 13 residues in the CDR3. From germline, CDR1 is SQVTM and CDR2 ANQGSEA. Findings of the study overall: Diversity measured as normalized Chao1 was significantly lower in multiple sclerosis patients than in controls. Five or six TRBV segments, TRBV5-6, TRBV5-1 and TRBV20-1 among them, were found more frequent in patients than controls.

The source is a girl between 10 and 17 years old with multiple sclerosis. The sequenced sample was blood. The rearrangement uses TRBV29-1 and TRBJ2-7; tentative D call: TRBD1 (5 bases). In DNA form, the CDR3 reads TGCAGCGTACAGGACACAAACGTATACGAGCAGTACTTC. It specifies CSVQDTNVYEQYF.